Listed below are T cell receptor beta chains from one sample, sequenced in a study of regulatory T cells in long-lasting Graves disease. TCRdb re-analysed the multiplex PCR reads in MiXCR, keeping a single row per CDR3 protein. The sample consists of a few hundred thousand distinct CDR3 sequences, about 22% of them appearing once. The sequenced sample was peripheral blood mononuclear cells (PBMCs), obtained when the disease was refractory, from a patient treated with antithyroid drugs. The receptors here all came from a female donor with Graves disease. The CDR3 runs from the conserved cysteine through the conserved F or W. A D gene is named only where the DNA matches it firmly. Clone size is not always given. Where it is, it says once, few, many or a class for expanded clones.

CDR3aa: CASSSRGTLEAFF
CDR3nt: TGTGCCAGCAGCTCCCGTGGGACACTTGAAGCTTTCTTT
j_gene: TRBJ1-1
v_gene: TRBV7-2
d_gene: -
abundance: many

CDR3aa: CSASWPKQGFNTEAFF
CDR3nt: TGCAGTGCTAGTTGGCCGAAACAGGGCTTCAACACTGAAGCTTTCTTT
j_gene: TRBJ1-1
v_gene: TRBV20-1
d_gene: -
abundance: few

CDR3aa: CASSQGYGRAYEQYF
CDR3nt: TGTGCCAGCAGCCAAGGGTACGGGAGGGCCTACGAGCAGTACTTC
j_gene: TRBJ2-7
v_gene: TRBV14
d_gene: TRBD2
abundance: few

CDR3aa: CASGSLLSHRSPTEAFF
CDR3nt: TGTGCTAGTGGTTCCTTGCTCTCTCACAGAAGCCCCACTGAAGCTTTCTTT
j_gene: TRBJ1-1
v_gene: TRBV12-5
d_gene: -
abundance: many

CDR3aa: CATSDWGSTEAFF
CDR3nt: TGTGCCACCAGTGATTGGGGCAGCACTGAAGCTTTCTTT
j_gene: TRBJ1-1
v_gene: TRBV24-1
d_gene: -
abundance: -

CDR3aa: CSAILAGKETQYF
CDR3nt: TGCAGTGCTATCTTAGCGGGAAAAGAGACCCAGTACTTC
j_gene: TRBJ2-5
v_gene: TRBV20-1
d_gene: TRBD2
abundance: many

CDR3aa: CASSFTGGWGGTDTQYF
CDR3nt: TGTGCCAGCAGCTTTACGGGAGGCTGGGGGGGGACAGATACGCAGTATTTT
j_gene: TRBJ2-3
v_gene: TRBV28
d_gene: TRBD2
abundance: few

CDR3aa: CSAKPWTHSNQPQHF
CDR3nt: TGCAGTGCAAAACCGTGGACCCATAGCAATCAGCCCCAGCATTTT
j_gene: TRBJ1-5
v_gene: TRBV20-1
d_gene: -
abundance: many

CDR3aa: CATRPPGGTEAFF
CDR3nt: TGTGCCACCAGGCCCCCAGGAGGCACTGAAGCTTTCTTT
j_gene: TRBJ1-1
v_gene: TRBV24-1
d_gene: -
abundance: few

CDR3aa: CSVWAGNTEAFF
CDR3nt: TGCAGCGTTTGGGCGGGGAACACTGAAGCTTTCTTT
j_gene: TRBJ1-1
v_gene: TRBV29-1
d_gene: -
abundance: many

CDR3aa: CASSEVPRGTNYGYTF
CDR3nt: TGTGCCAGCAGTGAAGTTCCCAGGGGCACTAACTATGGCTACACCTTC
j_gene: TRBJ1-2
v_gene: TRBV6-1
d_gene: -
abundance: many

CDR3aa: CASSIRTGISQETQYF
CDR3nt: TGTGCCAGCAGTATCAGGACAGGGATTTCCCAAGAGACCCAGTACTTC
j_gene: TRBJ2-5
v_gene: TRBV2
d_gene: TRBD1
abundance: few

CDR3aa: CASRDLNYGYTF
CDR3nt: TGTGCCAGCAGGGACCTTAACTATGGCTACACCTTC
j_gene: TRBJ1-2
v_gene: TRBV6-1
d_gene: -
abundance: many

CDR3aa: CASSPLGGAGGLAKNIQYF
CDR3nt: TGTGCCAGCAGTCCCCTCGGGGGCGCAGGAGGGCTAGCCAAAAACATTCAGTACTTC
j_gene: TRBJ2-4
v_gene: TRBV13
d_gene: -
abundance: few

CDR3aa: CASSYSGQDVSDTQYF
CDR3nt: TGTGCCAGCAGTTACTCGGGACAGGACGTATCGGATACGCAGTATTTT
j_gene: TRBJ2-3
v_gene: TRBV6-2/TRBV6-3
d_gene: TRBD1
abundance: few

CDR3aa: CASSLASERYEQYF
CDR3nt: TGTGCCAGCAGCTTAGCCTCAGAGCGATACGAGCAGTACTTC
j_gene: TRBJ2-7
v_gene: TRBV11-2
d_gene: -
abundance: many

CDR3aa: CASSQGRWEAFF
CDR3nt: TGTGCCAGCTCACAGGGGAGATGGGAAGCTTTCTTT
j_gene: TRBJ1-1
v_gene: TRBV18
d_gene: -
abundance: many

CDR3aa: CASSLGNLGTEAFF
CDR3nt: TGCGCCAGCAGCTTGGGAAACCTAGGCACTGAAGCTTTCTTT
j_gene: TRBJ1-1
v_gene: TRBV5-1
d_gene: -
abundance: few

CDR3aa: CASSIDFETQYF
CDR3nt: TGTGCCAGTAGTATTGATTTCGAGACCCAGTACTTC
j_gene: TRBJ2-5
v_gene: TRBV19
d_gene: -
abundance: many

CDR3aa: CAWSGAIGYTF
CDR3nt: TGTGCCTGGAGCGGGGCCATCGGCTACACCTTC
j_gene: TRBJ1-2
v_gene: TRBV30
d_gene: -
abundance: many

CDR3aa: CASSQAILTGPHTF
CDR3nt: TGTGCCAGCAGCCAAGCAATTCTGACAGGGCCTCACACCTTC
j_gene: TRBJ1-2
v_gene: TRBV3-1
d_gene: TRBD1
abundance: many

CDR3aa: CSSRRQEGTYEQYF
CDR3nt: TGTTCCAGCCGAAGACAGGAGGGGACCTACGAGCAGTACTTC
j_gene: TRBJ2-7
v_gene: TRBV6-1
d_gene: -
abundance: few

CDR3aa: CASSRTDSPGEKLFF
CDR3nt: TGTGCCAGCAGCCGAACCGACTCCCCTGGGGAAAAACTGTTTTTT
j_gene: TRBJ1-4
v_gene: TRBV7-9
d_gene: -
abundance: many

CDR3aa: CASSWTGNTEAFF
CDR3nt: TGTGCCAGCAGTTGGACGGGGAACACTGAAGCTTTCTTT
j_gene: TRBJ1-1
v_gene: TRBV12-3/TRBV12-4
d_gene: -
abundance: many

CDR3aa: CASSLGDRGRAEAFF
CDR3nt: TGTGCCAGCAGCTTAGGCGACAGGGGGCGGGCTGAAGCTTTCTTT
j_gene: TRBJ1-1
v_gene: TRBV11-2
d_gene: TRBD1
abundance: many

CDR3aa: CASSLRRTPGELFF
CDR3nt: TGTGCCAGCAGCCTACGAAGAACCCCCGGGGAGCTGTTTTTT
j_gene: TRBJ2-2
v_gene: TRBV11-1
d_gene: -
abundance: few

CDR3aa: CASSLIGTGPLGTGELFF
CDR3nt: TGTGCCAGCAGCTTAATCGGGACAGGCCCCTTGGGCACCGGGGAGCTGTTTTTT
j_gene: TRBJ2-2
v_gene: TRBV7-3
d_gene: TRBD1
abundance: -

CDR3aa: CASSLRGGDSEQYF
CDR3nt: TGTGCCAGCAGCTTAAGGGGCGGGGACTCCGAGCAGTACTTC
j_gene: TRBJ2-7
v_gene: TRBV7-3
d_gene: -
abundance: -

CDR3aa: CASSDPEGPVDTQYF
CDR3nt: TGTGCCAGCAGTGACCCCGAGGGGCCTGTGGATACGCAGTATTTT
j_gene: TRBJ2-3
v_gene: TRBV2
d_gene: -
abundance: -

CDR3aa: CASSLASWTMGGYTF
CDR3nt: TGTGCCAGCAGTTTAGCTAGTTGGACCATGGGTGGCTACACCTTC
j_gene: TRBJ1-2
v_gene: TRBV28
d_gene: -
abundance: many

CDR3aa: CASRAGTEAFF
CDR3nt: TGTGCCAGCCGAGCGGGCACTGAAGCTTTCTTT
j_gene: TRBJ1-1
v_gene: TRBV6-1
d_gene: -
abundance: -

CDR3aa: CASSWYRDSYGYTF
CDR3nt: TGTGCCAGCAGCTGGTACAGGGATTCCTATGGCTACACCTTC
j_gene: TRBJ1-2
v_gene: TRBV5-6
d_gene: -
abundance: -

CDR3aa: CASSSSSRAAGYTF
CDR3nt: TGTGCCAGCAGTTCATCCTCCCGGGCGGCTGGCTACACCTTC
j_gene: TRBJ1-2
v_gene: TRBV27
d_gene: -
abundance: many

CDR3aa: CASTGVRGARGNTIYF
CDR3nt: TGTGCCAGCACCGGAGTGCGGGGGGCGAGAGGAAACACCATATATTTT
j_gene: TRBJ1-3
v_gene: TRBV28
d_gene: -
abundance: -

CDR3aa: CASSQGAGSNQPQHF
CDR3nt: TGTGCCAGCTCCCAGGGTGCGGGGAGCAATCAGCCCCAGCATTTT
j_gene: TRBJ1-5
v_gene: TRBV18
d_gene: -
abundance: -

CDR3aa: CASSSWMRQRGDSPLHF
CDR3nt: TGTGCCAGCAGTTCCTGGATGAGACAGCGTGGTGATTCACCCCTCCACTTT
j_gene: TRBJ1-6
v_gene: TRBV6-2/TRBV6-3
d_gene: -
abundance: few

CDR3aa: CASSAWTGHGYTF
CDR3nt: TGTGCCAGTAGTGCGTGGACAGGGCATGGCTACACCTTC
j_gene: TRBJ1-2
v_gene: TRBV19
d_gene: TRBD1
abundance: few

CDR3aa: CASSLGTAQVPSNQPQHF
CDR3nt: TGTGCCAGCAGTCTGGGGACTGCTCAAGTCCCTAGCAATCAGCCCCAGCATTTT
j_gene: TRBJ1-5
v_gene: TRBV28
d_gene: -
abundance: -

CDR3aa: CASSLQAINEKLFF
CDR3nt: TGTGCCAGCAGCTTACAGGCCATAAATGAAAAACTGTTTTTT
j_gene: TRBJ1-4
v_gene: TRBV7-2
d_gene: -
abundance: many

CDR3aa: CASRTGGEYEQYF
CDR3nt: TGTGCCAGCAGGACAGGGGGCGAATACGAGCAGTACTTC
j_gene: TRBJ2-7
v_gene: TRBV12-3/TRBV12-4
d_gene: TRBD1
abundance: many

CDR3aa: CASSHSGGVNQETQYF
CDR3nt: TGTGCCAGCAGCCACTCGGGGGGAGTCAACCAAGAGACCCAGTACTTC
j_gene: TRBJ2-5
v_gene: TRBV28
d_gene: TRBD2
abundance: many

CDR3aa: CASTPGGIVAEAFF
CDR3nt: TGTGCCAGCACCCCCGGGGGTATCGTGGCTGAAGCTTTCTTT
j_gene: TRBJ1-1
v_gene: TRBV6-1
d_gene: -
abundance: -

CDR3aa: CASSLWRTDIWRGAGELFF
CDR3nt: TGTGCCAGCAGCTTATGGAGGACAGATATCTGGCGAGGGGCCGGGGAGCTGTTTTTT
j_gene: TRBJ2-2
v_gene: TRBV11-2
d_gene: -
abundance: many

CDR3aa: CASGVAGNMNTEAFF
CDR3nt: TGTGCCAGCGGCGTAGCCGGGAACATGAACACTGAAGCTTTCTTT
j_gene: TRBJ1-1
v_gene: TRBV9
d_gene: -
abundance: few

CDR3aa: CASSSGTGTGGFQETQYF
CDR3nt: TGTGCCAGCAGTTCAGGGACCGGGACAGGGGGATTCCAAGAGACCCAGTACTTC
j_gene: TRBJ2-5
v_gene: TRBV28
d_gene: TRBD1
abundance: -

CDR3aa: CASSPRVANSQETQYF
CDR3nt: TGTGCCAGCTCACCACGGGTCGCGAACTCCCAAGAGACCCAGTACTTC
j_gene: TRBJ2-5
v_gene: TRBV18
d_gene: -
abundance: -

CDR3aa: CASRQQGAEEKLFF
CDR3nt: TGTGCCAGCAGGCAACAGGGGGCGGAAGAAAAACTGTTTTTT
j_gene: TRBJ1-4
v_gene: TRBV3-1
d_gene: TRBD1
abundance: many

CDR3aa: CASSLVGVRYEQYF
CDR3nt: TGTGCCAGCAGCTTAGTGGGAGTCCGGTACGAGCAGTACTTC
j_gene: TRBJ2-7
v_gene: TRBV11-2
d_gene: -
abundance: many

CDR3aa: CASSLDSPPTNNEQFF
CDR3nt: TGTGCCAGCAGTTTGGACTCGCCCCCCACAAACAATGAGCAGTTCTTC
j_gene: TRBJ2-1
v_gene: TRBV6-2/TRBV6-3
d_gene: -
abundance: few

CDR3aa: CSVLDRDRDGYTF
CDR3nt: TGCAGCGTCCTTGACCGGGACAGGGACGGCTACACCTTC
j_gene: TRBJ1-2
v_gene: TRBV29-1
d_gene: TRBD1
abundance: many

CDR3aa: CASSPTSETQYF
CDR3nt: TGTGCCAGCAGCCCTACTTCAGAGACCCAGTACTTC
j_gene: TRBJ2-5
v_gene: TRBV12-3/TRBV12-4
d_gene: -
abundance: many

CDR3aa: CASSEAGLTRVRNSGANVLTF
CDR3nt: TGTGCCAGCAGTGAGGCTGGGTTGACTCGGGTGAGAAACTCTGGGGCCAACGTCCTGACTTTC
j_gene: TRBJ2-6
v_gene: TRBV2
d_gene: -
abundance: -

CDR3aa: CASSMQGSLNQPQHF
CDR3nt: TGTGCCAGCTCAATGCAGGGGAGCCTAAATCAGCCCCAGCATTTT
j_gene: TRBJ1-5
v_gene: TRBV6-1
d_gene: -
abundance: many

CDR3aa: CSAGTLQFSGELFF
CDR3nt: TGCAGCGCGGGGACACTCCAGTTTTCCGGGGAGCTGTTTTTT
j_gene: TRBJ2-2
v_gene: TRBV29-1
d_gene: -
abundance: -

CDR3aa: CASSYRVHEQYF
CDR3nt: TGTGCCAGCAGTTATCGTGTCCACGAGCAGTACTTC
j_gene: TRBJ2-7
v_gene: TRBV6-5
d_gene: -
abundance: -

CDR3aa: CATSRDKQETQYF
CDR3nt: TGTGCCACCAGCAGAGATAAGCAAGAGACCCAGTACTTC
j_gene: TRBJ2-5
v_gene: TRBV15
d_gene: -
abundance: -

CDR3aa: CASSSGQGTGANVLTF
CDR3nt: TGCGCCAGCAGCTCGGGACAGGGCACTGGGGCCAACGTCCTGACTTTC
j_gene: TRBJ2-6
v_gene: TRBV5-1
d_gene: TRBD1
abundance: -

CDR3aa: CASSQATGINYGYTF
CDR3nt: TGTGCCAGCAGCCAAGCTACAGGGATTAACTATGGCTACACCTTC
j_gene: TRBJ1-2
v_gene: TRBV3-1
d_gene: -
abundance: many

CDR3aa: CASSQGTGGGYGYTF
CDR3nt: TGTGCCAGCAGCCAAGGGACAGGAGGGGGCTATGGCTACACCTTC
j_gene: TRBJ1-2
v_gene: TRBV3-1
d_gene: TRBD1
abundance: -

CDR3aa: CATAGLAGAPSSGELFF
CDR3nt: TGTGCCACAGCGGGGCTAGCGGGGGCCCCGAGCTCCGGGGAGCTGTTTTTT
j_gene: TRBJ2-2
v_gene: TRBV24-1
d_gene: TRBD2
abundance: few